The next 20 T cell receptor beta chains were all read from a single sample in a study of CD8 T cells in Susac syndrome. RNA in amounts of roughly 0.45 to 1 ug was reverse transcribed with random hexamers. TCRdb itself ran the immunoSEQ multiplex PCR reads through MiXCR, one entry per CDR3 protein. Among 250,000 to 300,000 distinct CDR3 sequences, about 91% were seen once, and the ten largest hold around 0.2%. Sequenced material: CD8+ T cells from PBMCs. The source of these receptors is a human donor with multiple sclerosis.

This sequence joins TRBV6-2 or TRBV6-3 and TRBJ2-7; no definite D call. From germline, CDR1 is MNHEY and CDR2 SVGEGT. This CDR3 contains 13 residues. The V end was cut by 6 bases, the J end by 5 bases, with 14 bases between. CDR3 amino acids: CASRHYSEDEQYF. In DNA, the CDR3 is TGTGCCAGCAGACACTACTCCGAGGACGAGCAGTACTTC.

The genes are TRBV2 and TRBJ2-4; D remains unclear. Germline V gene data show CDR1 as SNHLY and CDR2 as FYNNEI. The CDR3 extends over 15 amino acids. Trimming stripped 7 bases from V and 3 bases from J, with 16 bases between. CDR3 nucleotide sequence: TGTGCCAGCAACCTCGGACCCCTCGGCAAAAACATTCAGTACTTC. As protein: CASNLGPLGKNIQYF. The whole variable domain, remainder taken from reference TRBV2 and TRBJ2-4, is EPEVTQTPSHQVTQMGQEVILRCVPISNHLYFYWYRQILGQKVEFLVSFYNNEISEKSEIFDDQFSVERPDGSNFTLKIRSTKLEDSAMYFCASNLGPLGKNIQYFGAGTRLSVL.

This clonotype has just a few counts. V is TRBV7-9 and J is TRBJ2-7; TRBD1 agrees at 8 bases. V shed 5 bases and J 2 bases; nucleotides not matched to a gene: 5. The CDR3 length is 14 residues. Germline loops: CDR1 SEHNR, CDR2 FQNEAQ (reference sequence). DNA for the CDR3: TGTGCCAGCAGCCCCCCGGGACAGGCCTACGAGCAGTACTTC. The encoded protein is CASSPPGQAYEQYF.

The chain carries TRBV27 and TRBJ2-1; 7 bases line up with TRBD1. Trimming removed 3 bases from V and 5 bases from J; junction bases left unmatched: 7. This CDR3 comprises 15 residues. Looked up from germline, CDR1 is MNHEY and CDR2 is SMNVEV (reference sequence). The CDR3 reads CASSLLTGRNNEQFF. CDR3 DNA sequence: TGTGCCAGCAGTTTGTTGACAGGGAGAAACAATGAGCAGTTCTTC.

The chain recombines TRBV27 with TRBJ2-1, with D possibly being TRBD2 (5 bases). Trimming shortened V by 6 bases and J by 7 bases, and 16 bases separated the two germline ends. This CDR3 has 14 amino acids. Looked up from germline, CDR1 is MNHEY and CDR2 is SMNVEV (reference sequence). CDR3 DNA sequence: TGTGCCAGCAGCCCAGGAGCTACGGGGAATGAGCAGTTCTTC. As protein: CASSPGATGNEQFF.

The chain recombines TRBV15 with TRBJ2-7; D may correspond to TRBD1 or TRBD2 (5 bases each). Trimming left V 4 bases short and J 2 bases short, with 15 bases between. In germline, CDR1 is LNHNV, CDR2 YYDKDF (reference sequence). The CDR3 extends over 15 amino acids. The CDR3 here is CATSTPRDATYEQYF. CDR3 in DNA: TGTGCCACCAGCACACCCCGGGACGCAACCTACGAGCAGTACTTC.

In the case of this clonotype: The junction departs from the called germline gene at one end, perhaps through a read error. The rearrangement joins TRBV27 to TRBJ2-6; D unresolved. Germline V gene data show CDR1 as MNHEY and CDR2 as SMNVEV (reference sequence). There are 13 residues in the CDR3. The CDR3 nucleotides read TGTGCTAGCAGCTTATCTGGGGCCAACGTCCTGACTTTC. Translated: CASSLSGANVLTF.

This clonotype has just a few counts. The chain has TRBV4-3 and TRBJ1-2, with TRBD1 matching over 8 bases. With V trimmed by 0 bases and J by 7 bases, 10 bases remained unmatched. Germline V gene data show CDR1 as LGHNA and CDR2 as YSLEER. The CDR3 is 16 residues long. CDR3 sequence: CASSQDLGQGAAGYTF. The CDR3, as DNA: TGCGCCAGCAGCCAAGATCTAGGGCAGGGGGCGGCTGGCTACACCTTC.

This chain uses TRBV11-2 with TRBJ2-7; 7 bases are a match to TRBD2. This CDR3 has 15 amino acids. The germline V gene encodes CDR1 SGHAT and CDR2 FQNNGV. Germline trimming cut 4 bases from V and 2 bases from J; bases unmatched to any gene: 8. The CDR3 coding sequence is TGTGCCAGCAGCTCATTTAGCGGGCAAACCTACGAGCAGTACTTC. Translating it yields CASSSFSGQTYEQYF.

The chain joins TRBV6-2 or TRBV6-3 to TRBJ2-7, with D possibly being TRBD2 (6 bases). Germline values: CDR1 MNHEY, CDR2 SVGEGT. This CDR3 spans 15 amino acids. Trimming cost V 2 bases and J 3 bases, with 14 bases left between them. CDR3 residues: CASSYTTGLDYEQYF. The CDR3 coding sequence is TGTGCCAGCAGTTACACAACGGGACTTGACTACGAGCAGTACTTC.

This chain joins TRBV28 and TRBJ2-2; D possibly corresponds to TRBD2 (5 bases). CDR1 and CDR2 from the germline V gene are MDHEN and SYDVKM. Trimming pared 4 bases from V and 0 bases from J, leaving 12 bases between. This CDR3 has 16 residues. The CDR3 DNA is TGTGCCAGCAGTTCCTGGACTGTATCGAACACCGGGGAGCTGTTTTTT. It encodes CASSSWTVSNTGELFF.

The chain has TRBV13 and TRBJ2-5; 11 positions match TRBD1. The length of the CDR3 is 15 residues. J was trimmed by 7 bases and V by 5 bases; bases with no gene match: 9. Germline V gene sequence: CDR1 PRHDT, CDR2 FYEKMQ (reference sequence). The CDR3 bases are TGTGCCAGCAGCACCGGGACAGGGGGGGTCGTGACCCAGTACTTC. Protein product: CASSTGTGGVVTQYF.

V gene TRBV7-8 combines with J gene TRBJ2-2; the D is unclear. Between the trimmed V and J ends, which lost 1 base and 4 bases, there was a span of 7 bases. In germline, CDR1 is SGHVS, CDR2 FQNEAQ. The CDR3 sequence is 14 residues long. The CDR3 here is CASSLGSLTGELFF. The CDR3 DNA reads as TGTGCCAGCAGCTTAGGGTCTCTCACCGGGGAGCTGTTTTTT.

In its sample, this clonotype was seen once. The chain uses TRBV4-2 and TRBJ1-1, with 9 bases that match TRBD1. From germline, CDR1 is LGHNA and CDR2 YNFKEQ. V gave up 3 bases and J gave up 0 bases; unmatched junction bases: 5. This CDR3 contains 16 residues. This CDR3 is CASSQAGTGLNTEAFF. Written as DNA, the CDR3 is TGTGCCAGCAGCCAGGCCGGGACAGGGTTGAACACTGAAGCTTTCTTT.

The chain uses TRBV6-4 and TRBJ2-1, with 10 bases that match TRBD2. Germline V CDR1 and CDR2: MRHNA, SNTAGT. The CDR3 runs to 15 residues. V shed 2 bases and J 5 bases; nucleotides not matched to a gene: 3. CDR3 coding DNA: TGTGCCAGCAGTGACGGAGCGGGGGGGAACAATGAGCAGTTCTTC. This gives the protein CASSDGAGGNNEQFF.

V and J are TRBV20-1 and TRBJ2-3; possibly TRBD1 for D (5 bases). This CDR3 contains 15 residues. V shed 3 bases and J shed 2 bases, with 15 bases lying between them. Germline V gene data show CDR1 as DFQATT and CDR2 as SNEGSKA (reference sequence). CDR3 sequence: CSASGRVIVTDTQYF. The CDR3 DNA reads as TGCAGTGCTAGCGGCAGGGTGATCGTCACAGATACGCAGTATTTT.

The V and J genes are TRBV7-2 and TRBJ1-1, with 10 bases lining up with TRBD1. This CDR3 has 15 residues. Germline V gives CDR1 SGHTA, CDR2 FQGNSA. With V trimmed by 5 bases and J by 5 bases, 8 bases remained unmatched. The CDR3 DNA follows: TGTGCCAGCAGCCTTCCCGGGACAGGGGTAACTGAAGCTTTCTTT. Protein sequence: CASSLPGTGVTEAFF.

The genes are TRBV19 and TRBJ1-5, with D maybe TRBD1 (5 bases). CDR3 size: 13 residues. CDR1 is LNHDA and CDR2 is SQIVND in the germline V gene (reference sequence). The V gene lost 10 bases and the J gene lost 7 bases, with 17 bases spanning the gap. CDR3 sequence: CAITGEGGQPQHF. The CDR3 coding sequence is TGTGCCATCACGGGGGAGGGAGGGCAGCCCCAGCATTTT.

This clonotype has a single count. The chain is built from TRBV7-9 and TRBJ2-5, with 7 bases lining up with TRBD2. Germline lookup yields CDR1 SEHNR and CDR2 FQNEAQ (reference sequence). Trimming at V came to 8 bases and at J to 1 base, leaving 7 bases not matched to a gene. The CDR3 contains 14 residues. CDR3 nucleotides: TGTGCCAGCCCCCCCAGCGGGATCCAAGAGACCCAGTACTTC. Its translation: CASPPSGIQETQYF.

The chain recombines TRBV6-2 or TRBV6-3 with TRBJ2-3; the match to TRBD2 covers 7 bases. Germline trimming cut 2 bases from V and 4 bases from J; bases unmatched to any gene: 12. The CDR3 runs 17 residues. Germline-derived CDR1 and CDR2 are MNHEY and SVGEGT. The CDR3 loop is CASSYGAVAGVPDTQYF. The CDR3 bases are TGTGCCAGCAGTTACGGGGCGGTAGCGGGTGTTCCAGATACGCAGTATTTT.